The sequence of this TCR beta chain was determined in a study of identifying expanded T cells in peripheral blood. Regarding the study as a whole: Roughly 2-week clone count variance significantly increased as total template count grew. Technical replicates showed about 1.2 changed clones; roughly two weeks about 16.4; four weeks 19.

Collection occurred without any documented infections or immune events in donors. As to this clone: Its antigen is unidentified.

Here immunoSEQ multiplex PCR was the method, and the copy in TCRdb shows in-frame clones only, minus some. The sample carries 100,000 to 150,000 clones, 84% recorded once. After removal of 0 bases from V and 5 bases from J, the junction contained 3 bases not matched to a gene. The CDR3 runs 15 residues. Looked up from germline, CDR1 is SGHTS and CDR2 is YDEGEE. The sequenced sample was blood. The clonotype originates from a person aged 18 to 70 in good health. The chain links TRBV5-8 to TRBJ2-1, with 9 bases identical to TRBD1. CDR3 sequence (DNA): TGTGCCAGCAGCTTGGGGACAGGGGACCACAATGAGCAGTTCTTC. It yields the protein CASSLGTGDHNEQFF.